The rows below give T cell receptor beta chains drawn from one sample of a study of human T cells and chemical hapten exposure. TCRdb ran MiXCR on the RACE reads and lists one entry per CDR3 protein. The data show some 93,000 distinct CDR3 sequences, about 8.6% seen once. Sequenced: whole blood. The source is a female donor in good health. Some clones in this sample may be carry-over from other donors' samples. Both conserved end residues are part of each CDR3. The D gene is left open where the match is weak. The listing skips clone size in some rows; elsewhere it reads once, few, many or a size class.

V,J,size,D,DNA,CDR3
TRBV7-2,TRBJ2-7,many,TRBD1,TGTGCCAGCAGCTTCGGGACAGGTACCTCCTACGAGCAGTACTTC,CASSFGTGTSYEQYF
TRBV28,TRBJ2-3,-,-,TGTGCCAGCAGTTTCTTACCCCGGGACGGCAGCACAGATACGCAGTATTTT,CASSFLPRDGSTDTQYF
TRBV30,TRBJ2-7,few,-,TGTGCCTGGAAGGGCAGCACCTACGAGCAGTACTTC,CAWKGSTYEQYF
TRBV29-1,TRBJ1-2,many,-,TGCAGCGTTGAAGATCGACAGGATGGCTACACCTTC,CSVEDRQDGYTF
TRBV25-1,TRBJ2-6,many,TRBD1,TGTGCCAGCAGTTGGGGACAGGGGCGTTTTGGGGCCAACGTCCTGACTTTC,CASSWGQGRFGANVLTF
TRBV4-3,TRBJ2-4,few,-,TGCGCCAGCAGCCAAGTAGCGACATCCAAAAACATTCAGTACTTC,CASSQVATSKNIQYF
TRBV6-1,TRBJ1-5,few,-,TGTGCCAGCAGTGAATTCGGGGGGCCTAGCAATCAGCCCCAGCATTTT,CASSEFGGPSNQPQHF
TRBV6-2/TRBV6-3,TRBJ2-2,-,-,TGTGCCAGCACCCGAGGAACCGCCGGGGAGCTGTTTTTT,CASTRGTAGELFF
TRBV7-9,TRBJ2-7,few,TRBD1,TGTGCCAGCAGCCCTCGAGGGACAGGGGGTTACGAGCAGTACTTC,CASSPRGTGGYEQYF
TRBV28,TRBJ1-5,few,-,TGTGCCAGCAATTCCAGGGGAGTTGTACATCAGCCCCAGCATTTT,CASNSRGVVHQPQHF
TRBV2,TRBJ1-1,few,TRBD1,TGTGCCACTACCCGACAGGGCTCTGAGAACACTGAAGCTTTCTTT,CATTRQGSENTEAFF
TRBV7-2,TRBJ1-6,few,-,TGTGCCAGCAGCCCTAAAAGGACCCCAGGGTCACCCCTCCACTTT,CASSPKRTPGSPLHF
TRBV13,TRBJ2-7,-,-,TGTGCCAGCAGCGGGACGGGAACCTCCTACGAGCAGTACTTC,CASSGTGTSYEQYF
TRBV29-1,TRBJ1-3,-,-,TGCAGCGTAGAGGACGTGAGCTCTGGAAACACCATATATTTT,CSVEDVSSGNTIYF
TRBV7-2,TRBJ2-3,-,-,TGTGCCAGCACTGTCCCCGGGGGTACGCAGTATTTT,CASTVPGGTQYF
TRBV6-1,TRBJ2-1,-,TRBD1,TGTGCCAGCAAGCGGGGACAGGGGGAGAATGAGCAGTTCTTC,CASKRGQGENEQFF
TRBV20-1,TRBJ2-3,few,-,TGCAGTGCTACTCTAGGGGATACGCAGTATTTT,CSATLGDTQYF
TRBV10-3,TRBJ2-3,-,-,TGTGCCATCAGTGAGTCGGGTGGTTCTAGAGATACGCAGTATTTT,CAISESGGSRDTQYF
TRBV7-2,TRBJ1-2,-,-,TGTGCCAGCAGCGCCGACAGAAACTATGGCTACACCTTC,CASSADRNYGYTF
TRBV6-4,TRBJ2-1,few,TRBD2,TGTGCCAGCAGTGACAGGCAGGGCGGGAGTGAGCAGTTCTTC,CASSDRQGGSEQFF
TRBV15,TRBJ1-1,many,-,TGTGCCACCAGCAGAGAGGAGGACGGCATGAACACTGAAGCTTTCTTT,CATSREEDGMNTEAFF
TRBV20-1,TRBJ1-1,few,-,TGCAGTGCTAGAGATGATACAGTAGCGACAGTCACCCACACTGAAGCTTTCTTT,CSARDDTVATVTHTEAFF
TRBV5-1,TRBJ1-3,many,-,TGCGCCAGCAGCTTGGATTGGGGAGTAGACAGGCCCGGAAACACCATATATTTT,CASSLDWGVDRPGNTIYF
TRBV11-2,TRBJ1-1,many,TRBD1,TGTGCCAGCAGGGACAGGGCATACACTGAAGCTTTCTTT,CASRDRAYTEAFF
TRBV7-9,TRBJ2-3,few,TRBD2,TGTGCCAGCACCGATTTTTCTACTGGACTAGCATTTGATACGCAGTATTTT,CASTDFSTGLAFDTQYF